The sequence of this T cell receptor (beta chain) was determined in a study of blood T cells in healthy people across ages. Every participating donor contributed around 9.5 milliliters of peripheral blood through a draw. Per sample, extraction of total RNA gave at least 6 micrograms in every case. The use of a sample-barcoded 5' primer and a J-beta primer mix characterized a second PCR of about 7 to 12 cycles. Paired-end reads containing CDR3 totaled no fewer than 2.5 million for each sample. TCRdb independently ran MiXCR on the 5' RACE reads; one entry per CDR3 protein. In the table there are 550,000 to 600,000 distinct CDR3 sequences, approximately 30% of which are singletons. Germline V CDR1 and CDR2: SGHAT, FQNNGV. CDR3 length: 16 amino acids. V gave up 5 bases and J gave up 2 bases; unmatched junction bases: 5.

This sequence was found in an older woman in good health. Sequenced: blood. The chain combines TRBV11-2 with TRBJ2-3; TRBD2 aligns across 12 bases. CDR3 nucleotides: TGTGCCAGCAGCCGGACTAGCGGGGTGAACACAGATACGCAGTATTTT. Translation gives CASSRTSGVNTDTQYF.